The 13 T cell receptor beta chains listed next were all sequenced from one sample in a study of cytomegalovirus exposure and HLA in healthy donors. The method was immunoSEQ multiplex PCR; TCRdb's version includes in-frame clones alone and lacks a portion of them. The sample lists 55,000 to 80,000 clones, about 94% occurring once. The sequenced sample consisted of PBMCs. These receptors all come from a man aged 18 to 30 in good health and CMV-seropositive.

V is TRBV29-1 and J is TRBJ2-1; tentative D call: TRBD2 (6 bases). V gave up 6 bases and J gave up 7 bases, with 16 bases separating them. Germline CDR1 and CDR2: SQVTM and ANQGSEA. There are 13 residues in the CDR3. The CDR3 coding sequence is TGCAGCGTGGGGCCGGGAGCTGGGAATGAGCAGTTCTTC. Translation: CSVGPGAGNEQFF.

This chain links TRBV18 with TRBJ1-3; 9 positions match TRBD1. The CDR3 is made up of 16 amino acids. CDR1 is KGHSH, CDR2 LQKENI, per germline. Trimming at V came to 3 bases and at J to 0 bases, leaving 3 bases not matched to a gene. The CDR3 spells CASSPLTGGSGNTIYF. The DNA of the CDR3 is TGTGCCAGCTCACCGCTGACAGGGGGCTCTGGAAACACCATATATTTT.

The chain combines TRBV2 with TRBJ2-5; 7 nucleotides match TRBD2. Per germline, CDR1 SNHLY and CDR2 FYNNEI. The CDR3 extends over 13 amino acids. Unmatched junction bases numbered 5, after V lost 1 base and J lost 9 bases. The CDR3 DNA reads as TGTGCCAGCAGTGAAGAGGTGGCGGGGGCCCAGTACTTC. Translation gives CASSEEVAGAQYF.

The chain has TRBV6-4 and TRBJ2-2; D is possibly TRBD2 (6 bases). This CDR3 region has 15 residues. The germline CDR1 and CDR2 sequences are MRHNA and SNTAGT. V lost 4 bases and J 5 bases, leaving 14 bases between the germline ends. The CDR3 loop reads CASSVGGLQTGELFF. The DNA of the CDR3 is TGTGCCAGCAGTGTTGGGGGACTCCAGACCGGGGAGCTGTTTTTT.

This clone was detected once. The CDR3 here is CASSPRGAPYNEQFF. CDR3 sequence (DNA): TGTGCCAGCAGCCCCCGGGGGGCCCCATACAATGAGCAGTTCTTC. The chain combines TRBV11-3 with TRBJ2-1, with D possibly matching TRBD2 (7 bases). With 5 bases removed from V and 4 bases from J, the gap between germline ends came to 15 bases. Germline CDR1 SGHNT, CDR2 YENEEA. The CDR3 has 15 residues.

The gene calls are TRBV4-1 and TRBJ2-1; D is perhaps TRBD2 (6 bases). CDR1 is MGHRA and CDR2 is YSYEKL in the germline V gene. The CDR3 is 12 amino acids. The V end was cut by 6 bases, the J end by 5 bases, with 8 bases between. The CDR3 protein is CASRTRDNEQFF. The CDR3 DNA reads TGCGCCAGCAGGACTAGGGACAATGAGCAGTTCTTC.

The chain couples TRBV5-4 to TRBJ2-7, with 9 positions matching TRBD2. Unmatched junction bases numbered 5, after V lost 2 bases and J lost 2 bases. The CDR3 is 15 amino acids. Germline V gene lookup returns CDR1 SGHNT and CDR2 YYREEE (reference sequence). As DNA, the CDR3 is TGTGCCAGCAGCTTCGGAGCGGGGGGTCCCTACGAGCAGTACTTC. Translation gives CASSFGAGGPYEQYF.

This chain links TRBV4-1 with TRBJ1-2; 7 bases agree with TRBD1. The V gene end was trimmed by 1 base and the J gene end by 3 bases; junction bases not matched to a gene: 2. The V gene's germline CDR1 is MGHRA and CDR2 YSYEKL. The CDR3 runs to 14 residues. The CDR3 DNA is TGCGCCAGCAGCCAAGGGGGGACAGACTATGGCTACACCTTC. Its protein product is CASSQGGTDYGYTF.

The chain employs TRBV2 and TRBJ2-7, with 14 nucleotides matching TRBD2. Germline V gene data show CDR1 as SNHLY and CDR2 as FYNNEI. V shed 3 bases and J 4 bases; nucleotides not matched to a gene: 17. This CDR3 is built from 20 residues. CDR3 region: CASSDPGRATSGRAPYEQYF. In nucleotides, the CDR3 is TGTGCCAGCAGTGATCCGGGGAGGGCGACTAGCGGGAGGGCGCCGTACGAGCAGTACTTC. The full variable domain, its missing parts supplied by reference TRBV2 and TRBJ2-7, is EPEVTQTPSHQVTQMGQEVILRCVPISNHLYFYWYRQILGQKVEFLVSFYNNEISEKSEIFDDQFSVERPDGSNFTLKIRSTKLEDSAMYFCASSDPGRATSGRAPYEQYFGPGTRLTVT.

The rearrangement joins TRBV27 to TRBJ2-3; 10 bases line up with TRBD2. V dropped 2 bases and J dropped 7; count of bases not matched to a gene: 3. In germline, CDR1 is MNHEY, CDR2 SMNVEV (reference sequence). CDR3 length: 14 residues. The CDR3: CASSLGLAANTQYF. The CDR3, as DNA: TGTGCCAGCAGTTTAGGACTAGCGGCAAATACGCAGTATTTT.

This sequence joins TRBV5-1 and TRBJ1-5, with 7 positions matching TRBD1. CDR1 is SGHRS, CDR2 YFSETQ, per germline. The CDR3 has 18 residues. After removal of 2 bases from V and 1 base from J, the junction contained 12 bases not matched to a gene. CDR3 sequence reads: CASSFPPLRGLSNQPQHF. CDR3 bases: TGCGCCAGCAGCTTTCCCCCCTTGAGGGGGCTAAGCAATCAGCCCCAGCATTTT.

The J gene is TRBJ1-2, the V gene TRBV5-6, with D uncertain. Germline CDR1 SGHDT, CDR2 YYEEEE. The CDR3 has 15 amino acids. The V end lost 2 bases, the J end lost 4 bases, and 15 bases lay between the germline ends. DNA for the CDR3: TGTGCCAGCAGCTTAGGACGGTTGCGGGCCTATGGCTACACCTTC. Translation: CASSLGRLRAYGYTF.

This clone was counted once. The CDR3 DNA reads TGTGCCTGGAGTCCATTTCTTGGAACAGCCTACGAGCAGTACTTC. Residues: CAWSPFLGTAYEQYF. J is TRBJ2-7 and V is TRBV30; no reliable D call. The CDR3 has 15 residues. CDR1 and CDR2 from the germline V gene are GTSNPN and SVGIG (reference sequence). Trimming removed 2 bases from V and 2 bases from J, with 16 bases in between.